This entry describes one T cell receptor beta chain. Germline V gene lookup returns CDR1 MRHNA and CDR2 SNTAGT. Trimming stripped 4 bases from V and 2 bases from J, with 13 bases between. This CDR3 has 15 residues. Authors' methods: Estimates of nucleated cell counts were drawn from the amplification of reference gene primers. TCRdb's table, derived via immunoSEQ multiplex PCR, lists solely in-frame clones and lacks some. For V, J and clone size, that table is used; D and trimming come from the DNA. The sample carries about 210,000 clones, around 80% recorded once. This specimen belongs to a study of blood T cell repertoires in COVID-19. Across the study: COVID-19 samples from acute and convalescent phases originated in the United States, Italy and Spain. T cells, B-cell-depleted T cells, or PBMCs provided the cDNA or gDNA that served as material.

The source of this sequence is a woman aged 50 to 65 with acute or convalescent COVID-19. The chain employs TRBV6-4 and TRBJ2-3, with a tentative D call TRBD2 (5 bases). The source material was peripheral blood. CDR3 bases: TGTGCCAGCAGTGCCACGGACTCAAACACAGATACGCAGTATTTT. This encodes CASSATDSNTDTQYF.